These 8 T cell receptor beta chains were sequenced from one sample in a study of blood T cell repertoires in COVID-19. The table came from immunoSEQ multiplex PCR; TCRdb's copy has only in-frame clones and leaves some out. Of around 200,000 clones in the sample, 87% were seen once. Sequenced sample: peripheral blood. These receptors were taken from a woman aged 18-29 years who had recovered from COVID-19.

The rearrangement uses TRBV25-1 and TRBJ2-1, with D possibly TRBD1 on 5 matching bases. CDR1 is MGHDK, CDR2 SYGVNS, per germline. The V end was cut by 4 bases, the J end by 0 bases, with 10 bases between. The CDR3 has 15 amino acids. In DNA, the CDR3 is TGTGCCAGCAGTGGAGGACAAGTCTCCTACAATGAGCAGTTCTTC. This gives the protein CASSGGQVSYNEQFF.

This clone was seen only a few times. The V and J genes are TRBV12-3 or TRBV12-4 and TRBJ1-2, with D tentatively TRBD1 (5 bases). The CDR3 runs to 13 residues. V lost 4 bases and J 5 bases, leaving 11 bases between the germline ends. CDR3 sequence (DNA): TGTGCCAGCAGTTCCTCCGACAGATATGGCTACACCTTC. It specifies CASSSSDRYGYTF.

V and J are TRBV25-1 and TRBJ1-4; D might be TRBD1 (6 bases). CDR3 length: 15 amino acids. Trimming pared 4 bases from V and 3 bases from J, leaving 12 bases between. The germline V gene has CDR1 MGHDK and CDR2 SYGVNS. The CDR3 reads CASSVQGSANEKLFF. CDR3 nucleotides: TGTGCCAGCAGTGTACAGGGCTCGGCTAATGAAAAACTGTTTTTT.

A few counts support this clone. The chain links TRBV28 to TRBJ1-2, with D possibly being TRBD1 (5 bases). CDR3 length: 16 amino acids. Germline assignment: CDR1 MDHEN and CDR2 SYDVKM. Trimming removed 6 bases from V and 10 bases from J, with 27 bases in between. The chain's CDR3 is CASRHPLLDMRGDYTF. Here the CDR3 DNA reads TGTGCCAGCAGACATCCCCTACTGGACATGCGGGGTGACTACACCTTC.

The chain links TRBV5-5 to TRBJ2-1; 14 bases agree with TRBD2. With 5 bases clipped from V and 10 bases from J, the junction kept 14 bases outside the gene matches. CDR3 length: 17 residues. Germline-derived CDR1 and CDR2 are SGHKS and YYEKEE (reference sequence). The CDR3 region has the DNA TGTGCCAGCAGGCGGACTAGCGGGAGGACTAAGCTGGGGGAGCAGTTCTTC. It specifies CASRRTSGRTKLGEQFF.

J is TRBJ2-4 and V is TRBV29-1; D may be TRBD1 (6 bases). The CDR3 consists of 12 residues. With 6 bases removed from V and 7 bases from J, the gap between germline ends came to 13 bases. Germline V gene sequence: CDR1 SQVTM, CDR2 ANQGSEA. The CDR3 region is CSVESGANIQYF. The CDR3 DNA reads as TGCAGCGTAGAATCAGGGGCCAACATTCAGTACTTC.

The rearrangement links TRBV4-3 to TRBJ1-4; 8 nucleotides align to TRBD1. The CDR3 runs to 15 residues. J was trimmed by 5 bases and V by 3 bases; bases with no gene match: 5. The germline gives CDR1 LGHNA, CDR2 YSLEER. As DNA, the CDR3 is TGCGCCAGCAGCCATGTACAGGGGGGAAATGAAAAACTGTTTTTT. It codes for CASSHVQGGNEKLFF.

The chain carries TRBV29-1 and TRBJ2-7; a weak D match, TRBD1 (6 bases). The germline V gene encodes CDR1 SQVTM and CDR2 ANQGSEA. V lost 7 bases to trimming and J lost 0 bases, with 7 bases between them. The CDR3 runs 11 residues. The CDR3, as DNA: TGCAGCGCACAGGGCTCCTACGAGCAGTACTTC. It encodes CSAQGSYEQYF.